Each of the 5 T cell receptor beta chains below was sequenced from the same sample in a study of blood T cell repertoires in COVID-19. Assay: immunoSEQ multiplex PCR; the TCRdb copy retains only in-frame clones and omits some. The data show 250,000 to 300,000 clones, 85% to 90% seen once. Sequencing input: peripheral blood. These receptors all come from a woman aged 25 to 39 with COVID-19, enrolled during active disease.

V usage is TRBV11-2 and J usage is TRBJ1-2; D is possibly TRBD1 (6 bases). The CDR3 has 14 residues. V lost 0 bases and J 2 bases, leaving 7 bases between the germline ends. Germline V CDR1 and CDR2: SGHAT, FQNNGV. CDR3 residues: CASSLEQGNYGYTF. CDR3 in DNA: TGTGCCAGCAGCTTAGAACAGGGAAACTATGGCTACACCTTC.

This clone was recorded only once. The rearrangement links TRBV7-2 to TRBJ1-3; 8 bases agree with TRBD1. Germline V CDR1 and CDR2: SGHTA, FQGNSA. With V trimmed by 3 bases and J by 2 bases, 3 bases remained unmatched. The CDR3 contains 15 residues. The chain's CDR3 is CASSFDRGAGNTIYF. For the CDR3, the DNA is TGTGCCAGCAGCTTCGACAGGGGAGCTGGAAACACCATATATTTT.

The CDR3 DNA sequence: TGTGCCAGCAGCTTTCTTCAGGGGATGAACACTGAAGCTTTCTTT. Its translation: CASSFLQGMNTEAFF. The chain uses TRBV11-2 and TRBJ1-1; tentative D call: TRBD1 (6 bases). Germline CDR1 SGHAT, CDR2 FQNNGV. This CDR3 contains 15 residues. Trimming took 3 bases from V and 0 from J, leaving 11 bases between them.

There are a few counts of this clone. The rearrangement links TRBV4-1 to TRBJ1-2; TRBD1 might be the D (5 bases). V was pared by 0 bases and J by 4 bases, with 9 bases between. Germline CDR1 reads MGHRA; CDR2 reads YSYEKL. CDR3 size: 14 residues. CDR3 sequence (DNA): TGCGCCAGCAGCCAAGATAATAGGGGCTATGGCTACACCTTC. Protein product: CASSQDNRGYGYTF.

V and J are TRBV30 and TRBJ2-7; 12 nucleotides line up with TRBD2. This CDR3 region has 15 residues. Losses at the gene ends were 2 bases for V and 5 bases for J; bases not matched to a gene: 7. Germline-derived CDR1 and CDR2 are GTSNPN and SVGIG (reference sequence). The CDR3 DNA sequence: TGTGCCTGGAGTCCTATACTAGCGGGGGGTAACGAGCAGTACTTC. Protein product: CAWSPILAGGNEQYF.